The 21 T cell receptor beta chains below all came from one sample that was sequenced in a study of memory CD4+ T cells and cytomegalovirus serostatus. The sort gate was single viable CD3+CD4+CD8-CD45RO+ cells for memory CD4+ T cells. Measured with immunoSEQ multiplex PCR; TCRdb has only the in-frame clones, and not every one. Of about 46,000 clones listed, 77% are singletons. The sequenced sample was memory CD4+ T cells from blood. The origin of the receptors is an adult in good health and CMV-seronegative.

This clone has a single count. The gene calls are TRBV19 and TRBJ2-5; no definite D call. In germline, CDR1 is LNHDA, CDR2 SQIVND (reference sequence). Trimming removed 5 bases from V and 2 bases from J, with 9 bases in between. The CDR3 covers 13 residues. DNA of the CDR3: TGTGCCAGTAGTCAGCGTTGGCAAGAGACCCAGTACTTC. The encoded protein is CASSQRWQETQYF.

J is TRBJ1-2 and V is TRBV14, with 8 bases aligning to TRBD1. CDR3 length: 14 residues. Germline lookup yields CDR1 SGHDN and CDR2 FVKESK. Unmatched junction bases numbered 3, after V lost 2 bases and J lost 4 bases. The CDR3 is CASSQMDRAYGYTF. The CDR3 region has the DNA TGTGCCAGCAGCCAAATGGACAGGGCCTATGGCTACACCTTC.

The V and J genes are TRBV21-1 and TRBJ1-2. TRBV21-1 is designated a pseudogene. The CDR3 has 14 amino acids. This chain's CDR3 is CASSKALDDYGYTF. As DNA, the CDR3 is TGTGCCAGCAGCAAAGCACTCGATGATTATGGCTACACCTTC.

CDR3 bases: TGTGCCAGCAGCCAGGCAGGAGAGACCCAGTACTTC. Its translation: CASSQAGETQYF. The chain joins TRBV7-7 to TRBJ2-5; D unresolved. Germline V lookup: CDR1 SSHAT, CDR2 FNYEAQ (reference sequence). The CDR3 loop spans 12 amino acids. V was trimmed by 5 bases and J by 4 bases, leaving 8 bases between them.

The chain recombines TRBV5-1 with TRBJ1-5; possibly TRBD1 for D (5 bases). There are 15 residues in the CDR3. Per germline, CDR1 SGHRS and CDR2 YFSETQ. The V end was cut by 5 bases, the J end by 0 bases, with 12 bases between. The CDR3 DNA reads TGCGCCAGCAGTCCTGACAGTTATAGCAATCAGCCCCAGCATTTT. Its translation: CASSPDSYSNQPQHF.

This clone was seen only a few times. The chain has TRBV5-1 and TRBJ2-1; the match to TRBD2 covers 11 bases. There are 17 residues in the CDR3. V was clipped by 4 bases and J by 6 bases; unmatched bases: 12. The germline CDR1 and CDR2 sequences are SGHRS and YFSETQ. The CDR3 DNA sequence: TGCGCCAGCAGCCCCGGCCTAGCGGGGGGCCGGGGCAATGAGCAGTTCTTC. Residues: CASSPGLAGGRGNEQFF.

The gene calls are TRBV27 and TRBJ1-4; a possible D gene is TRBD1 (5 bases). Germline V gene lookup returns CDR1 MNHEY and CDR2 SMNVEV (reference sequence). The CDR3 length is 15 residues. CDR3 sequence: CASSRSGWPNEKLFF. CDR3 DNA: TGTGCGTCCAGCAGGTCAGGGTGGCCTAATGAAAAACTGTTTTTT. The entire variable domain, with the rest obtained from reference TRBV27 and TRBJ1-4, is as follows: EAQVTQNPRYLITVTGKKLTVTCSQNMNHEYMSWYRQDPGLGLRQIYYSMNVEVTDKGDVPEGYKVSRKEKRNFPLILESPSPNQTSLYFCASSRSGWPNEKLFFGSGTQLSVL.

The chain couples TRBV5-8 to TRBJ1-2; no firm D call. V was cut by 4 bases and J by 1 base, with 5 bases left in between. Germline V gene data show CDR1 as SGHTS and CDR2 as YDEGEE. There are 12 residues in the CDR3. In DNA, the CDR3 is TGTGCCAGCAGCCTCGATAACTATGGCTACACCTTC. Its translation is CASSLDNYGYTF.

A single count supports this clone. This chain uses TRBV6-1 with TRBJ1-4; no definite D call. The CDR3 is 14 amino acids. Trimming took 0 bases from V and 6 from J, leaving 8 bases between them. Germline V gene sequence: CDR1 MNHNS, CDR2 SASEGT. The CDR3 here is CASSEANYHEKLFF. Written as DNA, the CDR3 is TGTGCCAGCAGTGAAGCAAATTACCATGAAAAACTGTTTTTT.

This sequence joins TRBV5-4 and TRBJ2-3, with D tentatively TRBD1 or TRBD2 (6 bases each). Germline CDR1 is SGHNT and CDR2 is YYREEE (reference sequence). This CDR3 spans 14 amino acids. Trimming removed 4 bases at V and 2 bases at J, with 11 bases between. The CDR3 protein is CASSMGGDTDTQYF. In nucleotides, the CDR3 is TGTGCCAGCAGCATGGGGGGCGACACAGATACGCAGTATTTT.

The gene calls are TRBV18 and TRBJ1-1, with D perhaps TRBD1 (5 bases). This CDR3 region has 14 residues. V was trimmed by 1 base and J by 3 bases, leaving 9 bases between them. Germline loops: CDR1 KGHSH, CDR2 LQKENI. The CDR3 DNA reads TGTGCCAGCTCACCACTAAAGACAGACACTGAAGCTTTCTTT. It yields the protein CASSPLKTDTEAFF.

J is TRBJ1-5 and V is TRBV18, with TRBD1 identical over 8 bases. The germline CDR1 and CDR2 sequences are KGHSH and LQKENI. This CDR3 is built from 16 residues. The V and J ends lost 4 bases and 1 base, in that order; junction bases with no gene match: 6. The CDR3 spells CASSRQGAESNQPQHF. CDR3 nucleotide sequence: TGTGCCAGCTCACGCCAGGGGGCAGAGAGCAATCAGCCCCAGCATTTT.

This clone was picked up one time. This chain connects TRBV2 to TRBJ2-6, with D hard to call. Trimming took 6 bases from V and 1 from J, leaving 7 bases between them. Germline CDR1 SNHLY, CDR2 FYNNEI. This CDR3 is built from 14 residues. The CDR3: CASRTRSGANVLTF. The CDR3 DNA reads as TGTGCCAGCAGGACGCGTTCTGGGGCCAACGTCCTGACTTTC. The full variable domain, in which reference TRBV2 and TRBJ2-6 provide the parts outside the CDR3, is EPEVTQTPSHQVTQMGQEVILRCVPISNHLYFYWYRQILGQKVEFLVSFYNNEISEKSEIFDDQFSVERPDGSNFTLKIRSTKLEDSAMYFCASRTRSGANVLTFGAGSRLTVL.

The chain carries TRBV10-2 and TRBJ2-1; a possible D gene is TRBD2 (6 bases). This CDR3 has 11 amino acids. Trimming removed 4 bases at V and 8 bases at J, with 6 bases between. Germline V CDR1 and CDR2: WSHSY, SAAADI. CDR3: CASSGGDEQFF. In DNA, the CDR3 is TGCGCCAGCAGTGGGGGGGATGAGCAGTTCTTC.

This chain connects TRBV29-1 to TRBJ1-1, with 12 nucleotides matching TRBD1. The CDR3 is made up of 15 amino acids. Per the germline V gene, CDR1 is SQVTM and CDR2 is ANQGSEA. Trimming removed 4 bases from V and 4 bases from J; junction bases left unmatched: 7. The CDR3: CSVAGTGGDGTEAFF. DNA of the CDR3: TGCAGCGTTGCTGGGACAGGGGGCGATGGCACTGAAGCTTTCTTT.

The chain joins TRBV19 to TRBJ1-2, with 9 bases that match TRBD1. This CDR3 comprises 15 residues. Looked up from germline, CDR1 is LNHDA and CDR2 is SQIVND (reference sequence). V lost 9 bases to trimming and J lost 7 bases; unmatched junction nucleotides: 15. The CDR3 here is CASVTGTGFFSGYTF. Here the CDR3 DNA reads TGTGCCAGCGTTACCGGGACAGGGTTTTTCTCTGGCTACACCTTC. Drawing the rest from reference TRBV19 and TRBJ1-2, the complete variable domain is DGGITQSPKYLFRKEGQNVTLSCEQNLNHDAMYWYRQDPGQGLRLIYYSQIVNDFQKGDIAEGYSVSREKKESFPLTVTSAQKNPTAFYLCASVTGTGFFSGYTFGSGTRLTVV.

The chain employs TRBV7-2 and TRBJ2-3, with TRBD2 matching 7 bases. The CDR3 runs 15 residues. Germline V CDR1 and CDR2: SGHTA, FQGNSA. Unmatched junction bases numbered 2, after V lost 1 base and J lost 1 base. The CDR3 DNA reads as TGTGCCAGCAGCTTAGATCGGGGGGGCACAGATACGCAGTATTTT. Protein product: CASSLDRGGTDTQYF.

The chain links TRBV30 to TRBJ2-6; TRBD1 aligns across 8 bases. The CDR3 loop spans 17 amino acids. The germline CDR1 and CDR2 sequences are GTSNPN and SVGIG (reference sequence). V was clipped by 4 bases and J by 0 bases; unmatched bases: 8. The CDR3 DNA follows: TGTGCCTGGACTACCGGGACAGGTACCTCTGGGGCCAACGTCCTGACTTTC. Residues: CAWTTGTGTSGANVLTF.

This chain connects TRBV7-9 to TRBJ2-7; possibly TRBD1 or TRBD2 for D (5 bases each). The CDR3 is made up of 14 amino acids. The V end was cut by 7 bases, the J end by 4 bases, with 17 bases between. Germline V gene data show CDR1 as SEHNR and CDR2 as FQNEAQ (reference sequence). This CDR3 is CASTGEEGRYEQYF. DNA for the CDR3: TGTGCCAGCACCGGGGAAGAGGGGCGTTACGAGCAGTACTTC.

V gene TRBV25-1 combines with J gene TRBJ2-1; TRBD2 matches at 11 bases. Germline trimming cut 2 bases from V and 8 bases from J; bases unmatched to any gene: 8. Germline CDR1 is MGHDK and CDR2 is SYGVNS. CDR3 length: 16 amino acids. The DNA for the CDR3 is TGTGCCAGCAGTGAAGAACTAGCGGGGGACAGGGATGAGCAGTTCTTC. Residues: CASSEELAGDRDEQFF.

The rearrangement uses TRBV11-2 and TRBJ1-1; 8 positions agree with TRBD1. The V gene end was trimmed by 5 bases and the J gene end by 10 bases; junction bases not matched to a gene: 3. CDR3 length equals 11 residues. Germline V gene lookup returns CDR1 SGHAT and CDR2 FQNNGV. The DNA of the CDR3 is TGTGCCAGCAGCCCAGGGGGCAGAGCTTTCTTT. Translating it yields CASSPGGRAFF.